These 17 T cell receptor beta chains came from one sample sequenced in a study of T cells in Graves' hyperthyroidism and ophthalmopathy. Using RNA transcripts as the source, TCR beta CDR3 regions were amplified. During a first-round RT-PCR of the TCR CDR3, the HTBI primer set was used. TCRdb re-called the multiplex PCR reads with MiXCR, one entry per CDR3 protein. The table shows about 290,000 distinct CDR3 sequences, with about 13% occurring only once. Sequenced input: blood. The receptors stem from a woman between 40 and 55 years old with Graves' hyperthyroidism.

This clonotype was seen only a few times. The J gene is TRBJ1-2, the V gene TRBV5-1; 9 nucleotides agree with TRBD1. Germline CDR1 and CDR2: SGHRS and YFSETQ. The CDR3 contains 15 residues. With 5 bases clipped from V and 8 bases from J, the junction kept 13 bases outside the gene matches. CDR3: CASSSQTGGGRGYTF. As DNA, the CDR3 is TGCGCCAGCAGTTCCCAAACAGGGGGCGGGCGAGGCTACACCTTC.

This clonotype appeared many times. The chain couples TRBV28 to TRBJ1-1; D is undetermined. CDR1 and CDR2 (germline): MDHEN, SYDVKM. Between the trimmed V and J ends, which lost 6 bases and 3 bases, there was a span of 8 bases. The CDR3 has 12 residues. The CDR3 reads CASRRLDTEAFF. CDR3 DNA sequence: TGTGCCAGCAGGCGGCTGGACACTGAAGCTTTCTTT.

This clonotype was seen more than once but under ten times. This sequence may be a read error, since a much larger clone differs from it by one base. The V gene is TRBV3-1, the J gene TRBJ1-4; D is possibly TRBD1 (5 bases). Germline V gene sequence: CDR1 LGHDT, CDR2 YNNKEL (reference sequence). The length of the CDR3 is 14 residues. The DNA of the CDR3 is TGTGCCAGCAGCCAAGATTCGGCCAGGGAAAAACCGTTTTTT. Translated: CASSQDSAREKPFF.

The CDR3 DNA follows: TGTGCCAGCACCGGACAGGGGGCGGGCAATGAGCAGTTCTTC. Its translation: CASTGQGAGNEQFF. The chain carries TRBV6-1 and TRBJ2-1; the match to TRBD1 covers 11 bases. The CDR3 sequence is 14 residues long. Germline V gene sequence: CDR1 MNHNS, CDR2 SASEGT. The ends lost 7 bases at V and 6 bases at J; junction bases unmatched: 5.

The chain combines TRBV29-1 with TRBJ1-5; TRBD1 agrees at 9 bases. This CDR3 region has 13 residues. The J segment lost 6 bases and the V segment lost 7 bases, leaving 7 bases of the junction unmatched. CDR1 SQVTM and CDR2 ANQGSEA come from the germline V gene. This CDR3 reads CSAQTGGSQPQHF. CDR3 DNA: TGCAGCGCCCAAACAGGGGGCAGTCAGCCCCAGCATTTT.

This clonotype has a handful of counts. V is TRBV12-3 or TRBV12-4 and J is TRBJ2-3, with D tentatively TRBD2 (8 bases). Trimming left V 5 bases short and J 0 bases short, with 21 bases between. The CDR3 is 18 amino acids. The CDR3 DNA follows: TGTGCCAGCAGTGGTAGCGGGATCAGGGGGGGAAGCACAGATACGCAGTATTTT. This translates into CASSGSGIRGGSTDTQYF.

This clonotype was detected ten times or more. The chain joins TRBV28 to TRBJ2-1, with 10 bases matching TRBD2. CDR1 and CDR2 from the germline V gene are MDHEN and SYDVKM. V shed 3 bases and J 1 base; nucleotides not matched to a gene: 6. The CDR3 consists of 17 residues. CDR3 nucleotide sequence: TGTGCCAGCAGTTTTCTAGCGGGGGACTTATCCTACAATGAGCAGTTCTTC. It codes for CASSFLAGDLSYNEQFF.

The sample holds many counts of this clonotype. The CDR3 bases are TGTGCCAGCAGCGAACTAGGCTACGAGCAGTACTTC. Translation gives CASSELGYEQYF. The chain uses TRBV3-1 and TRBJ2-7; perhaps TRBD2 as D (5 bases). CDR1 LGHDT and CDR2 YNNKEL come from the germline V gene (reference sequence). CDR3 length: 12 residues. The V end was cut by 5 bases, the J end by 3 bases, with 8 bases between.

In its sample, this clonotype was seen a few times. V is TRBV3-1 and J is TRBJ2-5; D unclear. Deletions cut 0 bases from V and 2 bases from J, with 10 bases between. Germline-derived CDR1 and CDR2 are LGHDT and YNNKEL (reference sequence). The CDR3 spans 15 residues. CDR3 in DNA: TGTGCCAGCAGCCAAGATCTTTGGCTTCAAGAGACCCAGTACTTC. Translation gives CASSQDLWLQETQYF.

This clonotype was seen more than once but under ten times. V and J are TRBV6-2 or TRBV6-3 and TRBJ2-7, with D possibly called TRBD1 or TRBD2 (5 bases each). The germline V and J ends were trimmed by 8 bases and 2 bases, with 13 bases remaining between them. The length of the CDR3 is 13 residues. Germline CDR1 reads MNHEY; CDR2 reads SVGEGT. The CDR3 reads CASGRDGPYEQYF. The CDR3 DNA reads as TGTGCCAGCGGAAGGGACGGGCCCTACGAGCAGTACTTC.

The chain uses TRBV11-2 and TRBJ1-1; TRBD1 matches 10 bases. The V segment lost 7 bases and the J segment 1 base; nucleotides outside the gene matches: 3. The CDR3 has 14 amino acids. Germline loops: CDR1 SGHAT, CDR2 FQNNGV. The CDR3 loop reads CASTWDRGNTEAFF. CDR3 in DNA: TGTGCCAGCACCTGGGACAGGGGGAACACTGAAGCTTTCTTT.

This clonotype was seen at least ten times. The chain carries TRBV3-1 and TRBJ1-4; D may be TRBD1 (6 bases). Germline CDR1 reads LGHDT; CDR2 reads YNNKEL (reference sequence). This CDR3 spans 15 amino acids. Trimming left V 4 bases short and J 8 bases short, with 17 bases between. The CDR3 sequence is CASSPTWGLGEKLFF. The CDR3 DNA sequence: TGTGCCAGCAGCCCGACCTGGGGGCTGGGGGAAAAACTGTTTTTT.

This rearrangement joins TRBV6-1 to TRBJ1-1; maybe TRBD1 (6 bases). Germline V gene lookup returns CDR1 MNHNS and CDR2 SASEGT. Deletions cut 7 bases from V and 1 base from J, with 19 bases between. This CDR3 has 16 residues. CDR3 region: CASKGGAYSKNTEAFF. As DNA, the CDR3 is TGTGCCAGCAAAGGGGGGGCGTATAGTAAGAACACTGAAGCTTTCTTT.

The table lists this clonotype with a few counts. The rearrangement links TRBV6-1 to TRBJ2-4; D might be TRBD1 (6 bases). The V and J ends lost 1 base and 0 bases respectively, with 13 bases between them. Germline values: CDR1 MNHNS, CDR2 SASEGT. The CDR3 extends over 17 amino acids. CDR3 coding DNA: TGTGCCAGCAGTGAAGGCGCCTGGGGGCTAGCCAAAAACATTCAGTACTTC. Translating it yields CASSEGAWGLAKNIQYF.

This clonotype was found a few times. The chain links TRBV5-1 to TRBJ1-5; D not certain. The V end was cut by 1 base, the J end by 6 bases, with 8 bases between. The CDR3 sequence is 13 residues long. Germline V gene lookup returns CDR1 SGHRS and CDR2 YFSETQ. The CDR3 reads CASSLRGSQPQHF. CDR3 coding DNA: TGCGCCAGCAGCTTGCGGGGTAGTCAGCCCCAGCATTTT. The entire variable domain, with the rest obtained from reference TRBV5-1 and TRBJ1-5, is as follows: KAGVTQTPRYLIKTRGQQVTLSCSPISGHRSVSWYQQTPGQGLQFLFEYFSETQRNKGNFPGRFSGRQFSNSRSEMNVSTLELGDSALYLCASSLRGSQPQHFGDGTRLSIL.

The sample holds many counts of this clonotype. The CDR3 loop is CASSRFGTGSGNTIYF. The CDR3 region has the DNA TGTGCCAGCAGTCGCTTTGGGACAGGCTCTGGAAACACCATATATTTT. This chain joins TRBV6-1 and TRBJ1-3, with TRBD1 identical over 8 bases. This CDR3 comprises 16 residues. Germline CDR1 reads MNHNS; CDR2 reads SASEGT. The V and J ends lost 5 bases and 0 bases, in that order; junction bases with no gene match: 6.

This clonotype showed up many times. The chain recombines TRBV2 with TRBJ2-5; TRBD2 agrees at 12 bases. Unmatched junction bases numbered 2, after V lost 5 bases and J lost 4 bases. Germline CDR1 is SNHLY and CDR2 is FYNNEI. The CDR3 has 14 amino acids. The CDR3 region has the DNA TGTGCCAGCAGTAAACTAGCGGGAGGAGAGACCCAGTACTTC. It specifies CASSKLAGGETQYF.